This T cell receptor (beta chain) was identified during a study of control samples from healthy donors and cancer patients. Sequencing was performed with immunoSEQ multiplex PCR; in TCRdb, only in-frame clones are kept and a portion is missing. The repertoire has about 3,000 clones, around 94% of them found once; the top ten carry roughly 33%. In germline, CDR1 is LGHDT, CDR2 YNNKEL (reference sequence). Trimming removed 5 bases at V and 7 bases at J, with 14 bases between. This CDR3 contains 13 residues. The genes are TRBV3-1 (or the pseudogene TRBV3-2) and TRBJ1-2; D not certain. This TCR was sampled from a man in his sixties or seventies with lung cancer. Sequences were obtained from PBMCs. The CDR3 protein is CASSDTPGGGYTF. Here the CDR3 DNA reads TGTGCCAGCAGCGACACCCCGGGCGGTGGCTACACCTTC.